This T cell receptor (beta chain) was observed in a study of blood T cells in healthy people across ages. With regard to this clonotype: As yet, its antigen is unknown.

The use of a sample-barcoded 5' primer and a J-beta primer mix characterized a second PCR of roughly 7 to 11 cycles. TCRdb redid the calling of the 5' RACE reads with MiXCR, one entry per CDR3 protein. The sample holds roughly 680,000 distinct CDR3 sequences, 20% to 25% seen once. Study results and caveats: Both naive CD4+ cell counts and diversity were greater in long-lived donors than in aged donors.

The CDR3 runs 15 residues. Germline V gene lookup returns CDR1 ENHRY and CDR2 SYGVKD. The J segment lost 3 bases and the V segment lost 3 bases, leaving 8 bases of the junction unmatched. The sequence was collected from a man between 65 and 85 years old in good health. V gene TRBV10-3 combines with J gene TRBJ2-7; 7 bases match TRBD2. The source material was blood. CDR3 region: CAISDMGRGDYEQYF. The CDR3 coding sequence is TGTGCCATCAGTGATATGGGACGGGGGGACTACGAGCAGTACTTC.